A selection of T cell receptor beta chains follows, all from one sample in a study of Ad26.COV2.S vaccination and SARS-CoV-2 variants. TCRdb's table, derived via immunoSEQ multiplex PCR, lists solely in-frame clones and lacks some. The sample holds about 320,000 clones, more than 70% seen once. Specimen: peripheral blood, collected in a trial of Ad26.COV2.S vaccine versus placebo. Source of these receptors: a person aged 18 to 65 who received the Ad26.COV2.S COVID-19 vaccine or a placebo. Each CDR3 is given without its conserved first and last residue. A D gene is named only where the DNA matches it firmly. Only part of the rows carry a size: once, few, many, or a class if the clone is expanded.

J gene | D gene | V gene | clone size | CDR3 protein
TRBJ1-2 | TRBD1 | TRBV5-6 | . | ASSPEYRGGGYT
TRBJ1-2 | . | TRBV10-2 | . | ASNDTAGVYGYT
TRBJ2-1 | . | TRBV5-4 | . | ASSLNSANWNEQF
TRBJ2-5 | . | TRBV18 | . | ASRASGTPETQY
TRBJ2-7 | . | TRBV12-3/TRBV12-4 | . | ASSLGVGEQY
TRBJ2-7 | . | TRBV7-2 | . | ASSLFLVSYEQY
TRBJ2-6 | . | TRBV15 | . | ATSRDEGVGANVLT
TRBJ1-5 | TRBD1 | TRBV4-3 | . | ASSQEWDRPFQPQH
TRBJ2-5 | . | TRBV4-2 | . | ASSRPTGDQETQY
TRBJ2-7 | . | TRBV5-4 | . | ASSLEPGYEQY
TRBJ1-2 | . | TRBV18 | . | ASSPAEDRANYGYT
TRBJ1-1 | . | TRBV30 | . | AWSQRRLGYGTEAF
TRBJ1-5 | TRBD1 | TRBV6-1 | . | ASSDNRGNQPQH
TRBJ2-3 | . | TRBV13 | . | ASSSSPSSSYTDTQY
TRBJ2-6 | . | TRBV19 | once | ASSIYTSGANVLT
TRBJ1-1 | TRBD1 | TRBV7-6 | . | ASSLVRDRENTEAF
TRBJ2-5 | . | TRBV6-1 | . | ASSERSLGGEETQY
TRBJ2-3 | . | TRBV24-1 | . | ATSDRVKGTDTQY
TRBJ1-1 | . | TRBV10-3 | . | AIKQAPELGEAF
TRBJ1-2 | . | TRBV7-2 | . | ASSPQGNSYGYT
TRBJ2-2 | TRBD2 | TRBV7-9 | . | ATSRLAGGRTRNTGELF
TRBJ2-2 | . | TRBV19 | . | ASSIRWGSGELF
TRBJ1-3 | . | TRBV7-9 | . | ASSQDRLTGNTIY
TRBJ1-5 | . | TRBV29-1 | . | SVEGSGDQPQH
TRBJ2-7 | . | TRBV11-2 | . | ASSLTRQHSYEQY
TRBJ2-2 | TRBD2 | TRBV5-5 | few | ASSWVAGANTGELF
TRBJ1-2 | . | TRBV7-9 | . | ASSLESKGGSGYT
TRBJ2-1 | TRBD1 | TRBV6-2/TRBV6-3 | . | ASSPDRGLMDEQF
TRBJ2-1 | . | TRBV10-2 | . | ASSDWGQAYNEQF
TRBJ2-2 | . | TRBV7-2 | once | ASSWYTGELF
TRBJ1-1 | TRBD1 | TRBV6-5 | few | AARQGGDTEAF
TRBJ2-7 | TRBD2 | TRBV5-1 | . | ASSLGGLAGSYEQY
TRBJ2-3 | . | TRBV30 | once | ALASTDTQY
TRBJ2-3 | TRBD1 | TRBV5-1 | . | ASSSRGQGSDTQY
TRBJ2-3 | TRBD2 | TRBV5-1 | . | ASSWAGTSGTDTQY
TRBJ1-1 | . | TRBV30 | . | AWSGGREAF
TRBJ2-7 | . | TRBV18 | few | ASSPRPRRYSYEQY
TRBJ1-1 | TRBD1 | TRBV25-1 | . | ASSVTGGTEAF
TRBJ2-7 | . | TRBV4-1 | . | ASSQTLNYEQY
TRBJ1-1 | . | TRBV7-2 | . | ASSLRQLNTEAF
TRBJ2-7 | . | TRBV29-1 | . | SASGSYEQY
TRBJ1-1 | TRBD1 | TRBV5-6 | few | ASSFTGETF
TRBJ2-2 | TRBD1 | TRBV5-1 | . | AARQGTNTGELF
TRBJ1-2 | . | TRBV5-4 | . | ASSLDKYNGYT
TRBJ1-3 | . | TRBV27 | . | ASSPQGGLSGNTIY